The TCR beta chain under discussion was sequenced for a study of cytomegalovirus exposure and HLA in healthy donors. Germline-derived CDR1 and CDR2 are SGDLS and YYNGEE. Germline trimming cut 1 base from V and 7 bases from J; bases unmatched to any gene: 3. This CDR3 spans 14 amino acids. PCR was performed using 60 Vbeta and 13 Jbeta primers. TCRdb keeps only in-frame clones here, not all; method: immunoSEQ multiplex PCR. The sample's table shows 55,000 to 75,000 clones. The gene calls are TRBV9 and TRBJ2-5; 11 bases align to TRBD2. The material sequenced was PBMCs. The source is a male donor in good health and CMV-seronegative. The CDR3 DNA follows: TGTGCCAGCAGCGTAACTAGCGGGGGAGGGACCCAGTACTTC. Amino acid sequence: CASSVTSGGGTQYF.